The 26 T cell receptor beta chains listed next were all sequenced from one sample in a study of T cells in Graves' hyperthyroidism and ophthalmopathy. The TCR beta CDR3 regions underwent amplification using RNA transcripts as the source. The HTBI set primed first-round TCR CDR3 RT-PCR. TCRdb passed the multiplex PCR reads through MiXCR, listing each CDR3 protein once. The sample includes about 500,000 distinct CDR3 sequences, 13% to 15% seen only once; the top ten take around 17%. Material: blood. Every receptor here comes from a woman younger than 30 with Graves' hyperthyroidism.

This clonotype was detected a few times. The chain uses TRBV28 and TRBJ2-7; no firm D call. Trimming left V 1 base short and J 2 bases short, with 6 bases between. CDR3 length: 13 residues. Germline V gene lookup returns CDR1 MDHEN and CDR2 SYDVKM. The CDR3, as DNA: TGTGCCAGCAGTTTATTCGAAACCTACGAGCAGTACTTC. Encoded protein: CASSLFETYEQYF.

This chain uses TRBV6-1 with TRBJ2-7; D is uncertain. Germline lookup yields CDR1 MNHNS and CDR2 SASEGT. Trimming removed 4 bases from V and 7 bases from J, with 14 bases in between. This CDR3 is built from 13 residues. The CDR3 here is CASSARQPFEQYV. The CDR3 DNA is TGTGCCAGCAGTGCCCGACAACCCTTTGAGCAGTACGTC.

In this sample, this clonotype turned up many times. The chain is built from TRBV30 and TRBJ2-1; 7 nucleotides line up with TRBD2. The J segment lost 7 bases and the V segment lost 8 bases, leaving 5 bases of the junction unmatched. The length of the CDR3 is 11 residues. CDR1 is GTSNPN, CDR2 SVGIG, per germline (reference sequence). The CDR3 coding sequence is TGTGCCCAAGGGACTACGAATGAGCAGTTCTTC. It encodes CAQGTTNEQFF.

This clonotype was seen a handful of times. A read error may be the cause here, since a much bigger clone is one base away. The chain employs TRBV30 and TRBJ2-5; 8 bases are a match to TRBD2. The V and J ends lost 5 bases and 5 bases, in that order; junction bases with no gene match: 10. In germline, CDR1 is GTSNPN, CDR2 SVGIG (reference sequence). There are 14 residues in the CDR3. CDR3 in DNA: TGTGCCTGGGCGGTAAGCGGGGGTGGGGAGACCCAGTACTTC. As protein: CAWAVSGGGETQYF.

The table lists this clonotype with many counts. The chain couples TRBV2 to TRBJ2-1; weak D call: TRBD2 (5 bases). Deletions cut 5 bases from V and 8 bases from J, with 19 bases between. Germline CDR1 SNHLY, CDR2 FYNNEI. The CDR3 length is 15 residues. The CDR3 DNA sequence: TGTGCCAGCAGTCCGGGGATCTCATCTGGGGATGAGCAGTTCTTC. Amino acid sequence: CASSPGISSGDEQFF.

At least ten counts were recorded for this clonotype. The chain combines TRBV12-3 or TRBV12-4 with TRBJ2-7; 12 nucleotides match TRBD2. J was trimmed by 6 bases and V by 1 base; bases with no gene match: 4. This CDR3 contains 15 residues. In nucleotides, the CDR3 is TGTGCCAGCAGTTTAGGCCTACTAGCGGGAGGCGAGCAGTACTTC. This codes for CASSLGLLAGGEQYF.

This clonotype was recorded at least ten times. The rearrangement joins TRBV11-2 to TRBJ2-3; no firm D call. V lost 2 bases, J lost 1 base, and 10 bases lay in between. The CDR3 is 15 residues long. The germline CDR1 and CDR2 sequences are SGHAT and FQNNGV. DNA for the CDR3: TGTGCCAGCAGCTTACTGCGCGTCGGCACAGATACGCAGTATTTT. As protein: CASSLLRVGTDTQYF.

This clonotype has ten or more counts. The rearrangement joins TRBV6-1 to TRBJ1-6; D unclear. Trimming took off 8 bases at V and 5 bases at J, with 10 bases between the two ends. The CDR3 is 13 amino acids. The germline V gene encodes CDR1 MNHNS and CDR2 SASEGT. This chain's CDR3 is CASGRLNNSPLHF. The CDR3 DNA is TGTGCCAGCGGGCGCCTAAATAATTCACCCCTCCACTTT.

J is TRBJ1-5 and V is TRBV15, with unresolved D. Trimming shortened V by 4 bases and J by 6 bases, and 10 bases separated the two germline ends. Looked up from germline, CDR1 is LNHNV and CDR2 is YYDKDF (reference sequence). The CDR3 totals 13 residues. CDR3 coding DNA: TGTGCCACCAGCACTCGACGGGGTCAGCCCCAGCATTTT. Amino acid sequence: CATSTRRGQPQHF.

This clonotype was detected a few times. A single base separates this from a much larger clone, so it may be a read error. V is TRBV10-2 and J is TRBJ2-5; D perhaps matches TRBD2 (6 bases). The CDR3 is made up of 14 amino acids. Germline loops: CDR1 WSHSY, CDR2 SAAADI. CDR3 in amino acids: CASTPQGGQGTQYF. The CDR3, as DNA: TGCGCCAGCACGCCGCAGGGAGGCCAAGGGACCCAGTACTTC.

This clonotype was seen many times. The V gene is TRBV12-3 or TRBV12-4, the J gene TRBJ1-2; D not certain. The CDR3 length is 14 residues. Trimming took 2 bases from V and 4 from J, leaving 11 bases between them. The CDR3 loop is CASSLYRDGYGYTF. The CDR3 DNA is TGTGCCAGCAGTTTATATCGTGATGGCTATGGCTACACCTTC.

This clonotype was seen many times. The chain uses TRBV6-1 and TRBJ1-5, with 9 nucleotides matching TRBD1. The trim removed 4 bases at V and 4 bases at J, leaving 2 bases unmatched. Germline loops: CDR1 MNHNS, CDR2 SASEGT. This CDR3 is 14 amino acids long. In DNA form, the CDR3 reads TGTGCCAGCAGTGGGACAGGGGCGAATCAGCCCCAGCATTTT. Translating gives CASSGTGANQPQHF.

CDR3 residues: CASSRTGEEKLFF. The CDR3 coding sequence is TGTGCCAGCAGTAGGACAGGCGAAGAAAAACTGTTTTTT. The chain combines TRBV7-9 with TRBJ1-4; 7 bases are a match to TRBD1. Trimming at V came to 6 bases and at J to 8 bases, leaving 6 bases not matched to a gene. This CDR3 is built from 13 residues. Germline loops: CDR1 SEHNR, CDR2 FQNEAQ (reference sequence).

This clonotype was detected only a few times. The chain couples TRBV7-3 to TRBJ1-3; 7 bases align to TRBD1. The CDR3 consists of 15 residues. Unmatched junction bases numbered 8, after V lost 5 bases and J lost 4 bases. Germline V CDR1 and CDR2: SGHTA, FQGTGA. CDR3 protein: CASSAEGGAGNTIYF. The CDR3 nucleotides read TGTGCCAGCAGCGCCGAAGGGGGCGCCGGAAACACCATATATTTT. Drawing the rest from reference TRBV7-3 and TRBJ1-3, the complete variable domain is GAGVSQTPSNKVTEKGKYVELRCDPISGHTALYWYRQSLGQGPEFLIYFQGTGAADDSGLPNDRFFAVRPEGSVSTLKIQRTERGDSAVYLCASSAEGGAGNTIYFGEGSWLTVV.

This clonotype appeared a few times. The chain has TRBV12-3 or TRBV12-4 and TRBJ2-2; a possible D gene is TRBD2 (5 bases). The CDR3 contains 16 residues. Trimming cost V 4 bases and J 2 bases, with 14 bases left between them. The CDR3 nucleotides read TGTGCCAGCAGTTCTGGGGAGCGGCTCAACACCGGGGAGCTGTTTTTT. Amino acids: CASSSGERLNTGELFF.

This clonotype was counted ten times or more. This chain uses TRBV9 with TRBJ1-1, with TRBD1 identical over 12 bases. This CDR3 is built from 15 residues. Trimming at V came to 3 bases and at J to 6 bases, leaving 6 bases not matched to a gene. CDR1 is SGDLS, CDR2 YYNGEE, per germline. The CDR3 reads CASSGTGQGAAEAFF. As DNA, the CDR3 is TGTGCCAGCAGCGGCACGGGACAGGGGGCGGCTGAAGCTTTCTTT.

This clonotype was observed many times. The chain recombines TRBV15 with TRBJ1-1; no definite D call. Trimming pared 2 bases from V and 0 bases from J, leaving 10 bases between. This CDR3 spans 15 amino acids. The V gene's germline CDR1 is LNHNV and CDR2 YYDKDF (reference sequence). CDR3 in amino acids: CATSRKRVMNTEAFF. The CDR3 region has the DNA TGTGCCACCAGCAGAAAACGGGTCATGAACACTGAAGCTTTCTTT.

The chain has TRBV7-3 and TRBJ2-1; the match to TRBD2 covers 11 bases. CDR3 length equals 16 residues. Germline V gene lookup returns CDR1 SGHTA and CDR2 FQGTGA. With V trimmed by 2 bases and J by 8 bases, 8 bases remained unmatched. DNA for the CDR3: TGTGCCAGCAGCTTAGTTGCTAGCGGGAGGTCGGATGAGCAGTTCTTC. Protein sequence: CASSLVASGRSDEQFF.

This clonotype was seen repeatedly, ten times or more. The chain recombines TRBV28 with TRBJ1-1, with D unresolved. CDR3 size: 12 residues. Trimming stripped 5 bases from V and 4 bases from J, with 8 bases between. Germline loops: CDR1 MDHEN, CDR2 SYDVKM. This CDR3 is CASSPMATEAFF. DNA of the CDR3: TGTGCCAGCAGTCCGATGGCCACTGAAGCTTTCTTT.

This clonotype occurred many times. The chain carries TRBV11-2 and TRBJ1-2; D gene ambiguous. The CDR3 contains 12 residues. CDR1 and CDR2 from the germline V gene are SGHAT and FQNNGV. V dropped 0 bases and J dropped 8 bases, with 7 bases sitting between them. CDR3 loop: CASSLEADGYTF. The CDR3 DNA reads TGTGCCAGCAGCTTAGAAGCAGACGGCTACACCTTC.

Concerning this clonotype itself: Being one base from a much bigger clone, this may be a read error. The chain links TRBV11-2 to TRBJ2-7; 7 bases map to TRBD1. The CDR3 consists of 12 residues. CDR1 is SGHAT and CDR2 is FQNNGV in the germline V gene. Written as DNA, the CDR3 is TGTGCCAGCGGCTTAAAGGGGGCTGAACAGTACGTC. This codes for CASGLKGAEQYV.

This clonotype was seen repeatedly, ten times or more. The rearrangement links TRBV12-3 or TRBV12-4 to TRBJ2-3; 10 bases agree with TRBD2. V shed 1 base and J 5 bases; nucleotides not matched to a gene: 6. This CDR3 region has 16 residues. The CDR3 DNA sequence: TGTGCCAGCAGTTTAGTCCTAGCGGGAGTTCAAGATACGCAGTATTTT. Encoded protein: CASSLVLAGVQDTQYF.

This clonotype was recorded at least ten times. The V gene is TRBV15, the J gene TRBJ2-7; weak D call: TRBD2 (5 bases). CDR3 length: 14 residues. Trimming pared 3 bases from V and 5 bases from J, leaving 14 bases between. Germline V gene sequence: CDR1 LNHNV, CDR2 YYDKDF (reference sequence). CDR3 sequence: CATSRRPSSDEQYF. The CDR3 coding sequence is TGTGCCACCAGCAGGAGGCCTAGTAGCGACGAGCAGTACTTC. Complete variable domain (other parts from reference TRBV15 and TRBJ2-7): DAMVIQNPRYQVTQFGKPVTLSCSQTLNHNVMYWYQQKSSQAPKLLFHYYDKDFNNEADTPDNFQSRRPNTSFCFLDIRSPGLGDTAMYLCATSRRPSSDEQYFGPGTRLTVT.

This clonotype appeared a single time. The rearrangement links TRBV9 to TRBJ1-2, with 10 bases lining up with TRBD1. Germline lookup yields CDR1 SGDLS and CDR2 YYNGEE. V was pared by 3 bases and J by 5 bases, with 7 bases of the junction left unmatched. This CDR3 region has 15 residues. CDR3 protein: CASSGSGTGAYGYTF. The CDR3, as DNA: TGTGCCAGCAGCGGTTCCGGGACAGGGGCTTATGGCTACACCTTC.

This clonotype has at least ten counts. The V and J genes are TRBV20-1 and TRBJ1-2; D not certain. Germline CDR1 DFQATT, CDR2 SNEGSKA (reference sequence). The V gene lost 1 base and the J gene lost 4 bases, with 10 bases spanning the gap. The CDR3 covers 13 residues. In DNA form, the CDR3 reads TGCAGTGCTAGAGGGGTGGAGGCCTATGGCTACACCTTC. Amino acids: CSARGVEAYGYTF.

This clonotype has at least ten counts. The genes are TRBV29-1 and TRBJ2-1; 14 bases are shared with TRBD2. There are 14 residues in the CDR3. J lost 7 bases, V lost 6 bases, and 5 bases had no gene match. Per the germline V gene, CDR1 is SQVTM and CDR2 is ANQGSEA. The CDR3, as DNA: TGCAGCGTGGACGGGACTAGCGGGAGTAATGAGCAGTTCTTC. Translating it yields CSVDGTSGSNEQFF.